The 27 T cell receptor beta chains in this list originate from one sample, sequenced in a study of shared clonotypes between healthy human individuals. Here immunoSEQ multiplex PCR was the method, and the copy in TCRdb shows in-frame clones only, minus some. Here the sample spans roughly 1,100,000 clones, 65% to 75% being singletons. Source material: memory CD4+ T cells sorted from blood. Subset of the sample: CD45RA-negative fraction. Receptors originate from a man aged 18 to 35 in good health.

The chain couples TRBV13 to TRBJ1-6, with D tentatively TRBD1 (5 bases). The CDR3 is 14 amino acids. CDR1 PRHDT and CDR2 FYEKMQ come from the germline V gene (reference sequence). Trimming shortened V by 8 bases and J by 7 bases, and 15 bases separated the two germline ends. The CDR3 sequence is CASSGDPRNSPLHF. CDR3 coding DNA: TGTGCCAGCTCTGGGGACCCTCGCAATTCACCCCTCCACTTT.

V usage is TRBV7-9 and J usage is TRBJ2-3; 12 bases line up with TRBD2. The CDR3 consists of 19 residues. Per germline, CDR1 SEHNR and CDR2 FQNEAQ (reference sequence). Trimming removed 1 base from V and 3 bases from J; junction bases left unmatched: 11. The CDR3, as DNA: TGTGCCAGCAGCTTAGTTCTGGGTAGGACTAGCGGGAATACAGATACGCAGTATTTT. The encoded protein is CASSLVLGRTSGNTDTQYF.

The chain uses TRBV30 and TRBJ2-3; a weak D match, TRBD1 (6 bases). This CDR3 has 13 amino acids. Germline V lookup: CDR1 GTSNPN, CDR2 SVGIG (reference sequence). V lost 5 bases to trimming and J lost 1 base, with 10 bases between them. CDR3 amino acids: CAWWAGGTDTQYF. In DNA form, the CDR3 reads TGTGCCTGGTGGGCAGGGGGCACAGATACGCAGTATTTT.

The chain carries TRBV5-1 and TRBJ1-5; no clear D gene. V was cut by 0 bases and J by 2 bases, with 9 bases left in between. There are 15 residues in the CDR3. Germline-derived CDR1 and CDR2 are SGHRS and YFSETQ. The CDR3 sequence is CASSLVGTRNQPQHF. CDR3 in DNA: TGCGCCAGCAGCTTGGTAGGCACTCGCAATCAGCCCCAGCATTTT. The variable domain in full, completed from reference TRBV5-1 and TRBJ1-5, reads KAGVTQTPRYLIKTRGQQVTLSCSPISGHRSVSWYQQTPGQGLQFLFEYFSETQRNKGNFPGRFSGRQFSNSRSEMNVSTLELGDSALYLCASSLVGTRNQPQHFGDGTRLSIL.

This chain uses TRBV27 with TRBJ2-7; 13 positions match TRBD2. J was trimmed by 7 bases and V by 5 bases; bases with no gene match: 8. CDR1 is MNHEY and CDR2 is SMNVEV in the germline V gene (reference sequence). The CDR3 extends over 15 amino acids. The CDR3 is CASSPLRTSGGEQYF. The CDR3 DNA reads TGTGCCAGCAGTCCGCTGAGGACTAGCGGGGGTGAGCAGTACTTC.

The CDR3 sequence is CASRPRVGNTGELFF. For the CDR3, the DNA is TGCGCCAGCAGACCCAGGGTAGGGAACACCGGGGAGCTGTTTTTT. The J gene is TRBJ2-2, the V gene TRBV5-1; a possible D gene is TRBD1 (5 bases). The V end lost 5 bases, the J end lost 1 base, and 12 bases lay between the germline ends. CDR3 length: 15 amino acids. CDR1 is SGHRS, CDR2 YFSETQ, per germline.

The V call is TRBV5-1, the J call TRBJ2-2; D is unclear. Trimming pared 3 bases from V and 0 bases from J, leaving 3 bases between. CDR3 size: 13 residues. Germline V CDR1 and CDR2: SGHRS, YFSETQ. The CDR3 nucleotides are TGCGCCAGCAGCTCGGCGAACACCGGGGAGCTGTTTTTT. Protein: CASSSANTGELFF.

The chain employs TRBV28 and TRBJ2-2; 7 positions match TRBD1. CDR3 length: 20 residues. Looked up from germline, CDR1 is MDHEN and CDR2 is SYDVKM. V lost 3 bases to trimming and J lost 2 bases; unmatched junction nucleotides: 18. The DNA for the CDR3 is TGTGCCAGCAGTTTCTTGACCCTTTCTTTAGACAGGGCTAACACCGGGGAGCTGTTTTTT. Encoded protein: CASSFLTLSLDRANTGELFF.

This clone was seen only a few times. The rearrangement links TRBV7-9 to TRBJ1-4, with D hard to call. CDR1 is SEHNR and CDR2 is FQNEAQ in the germline V gene (reference sequence). This CDR3 comprises 14 residues. The germline V and J ends were trimmed by 1 base and 8 bases, with 11 bases remaining between them. Here the CDR3 reads CASSLGGIGEKLFF. The CDR3 DNA follows: TGTGCCAGCAGCTTAGGGGGTATAGGCGAAAAACTGTTTTTT.

Note on this clone: Other nucleotide sequences from this sample produce the same CDR3. The chain employs TRBV2 and TRBJ2-7; possible D gene TRBD2, 6 bases. CDR3 size: 15 residues. Germline CDR1 SNHLY, CDR2 FYNNEI. Trimming took off 1 base at V and 7 bases at J, with 17 bases between the two ends. CDR3 DNA sequence: TGTGCCAGCAGTGAAGTGGGGACTGGGTCAGGTGAGCAGTACTTC. This gives the protein CASSEVGTGSGEQYF.

This chain joins TRBV10-3 and TRBJ2-2; D tentatively fits TRBD1 or TRBD2 (5 bases each). Looked up from germline, CDR1 is ENHRY and CDR2 is SYGVKD. The CDR3 totals 14 residues. Deletions cut 6 bases from V and 4 bases from J, with 12 bases between. Here the CDR3 DNA reads TGTGCCATCAGACCCCGGGACCCCACCGGGGAGCTGTTTTTT. It translates to CAIRPRDPTGELFF.

The chain uses TRBV11-2 and TRBJ2-7; D is uncertain. The germline CDR1 and CDR2 sequences are SGHAT and FQNNGV. Trimming removed 0 bases from V and 2 bases from J, with 8 bases in between. This CDR3 is 14 amino acids long. The CDR3 coding sequence is TGTGCCAGCAGCTTAGATCCAGGACCCTACGAGCAGTACTTC. This gives the protein CASSLDPGPYEQYF.

V and J are TRBV30 and TRBJ2-3; D perhaps matches TRBD1 (6 bases). Germline V CDR1 and CDR2: GTSNPN, SVGIG (reference sequence). This CDR3 is 14 amino acids long. The germline V and J ends were trimmed by 6 bases and 3 bases, with 16 bases remaining between them. The CDR3 DNA reads as TGTGCCTGCACCCCCGGGACATTAACAGATACGCAGTATTTT. Protein: CACTPGTLTDTQYF.

This chain uses TRBV9 with TRBJ2-1; no clear D. The ends were cut back, 0 bases at V and 0 bases at J, with 10 bases in the middle. The CDR3 consists of 16 residues. Germline lookup yields CDR1 SGDLS and CDR2 YYNGEE. The DNA of the CDR3 is TGTGCCAGCAGCGTAGGATCAGCGAGCTCCTACAATGAGCAGTTCTTC. Translation: CASSVGSASSYNEQFF.

The genes are TRBV5-1 and TRBJ1-3; TRBD1 matches 7 bases. V was pared by 1 base and J by 2 bases, with 6 bases of the junction left unmatched. Germline CDR1 SGHRS, CDR2 YFSETQ. The CDR3 runs to 16 residues. As DNA, the CDR3 is TGCGCCAGCAGCTTGATGCAGGGGGGGACTGGAAACACCATATATTTT. This gives the protein CASSLMQGGTGNTIYF. Using reference TRBV5-1 and TRBJ1-3 for the parts outside the CDR3, the full variable domain is KAGVTQTPRYLIKTRGQQVTLSCSPISGHRSVSWYQQTPGQGLQFLFEYFSETQRNKGNFPGRFSGRQFSNSRSEMNVSTLELGDSALYLCASSLMQGGTGNTIYFGEGSWLTVV.

The V gene is TRBV29-1, the J gene TRBJ2-4, with D possibly being TRBD2 (7 bases). V gave up 3 bases and J gave up 3 bases, with 12 bases separating them. Germline V lookup: CDR1 SQVTM, CDR2 ANQGSEA. The CDR3 has 14 amino acids. CDR3 DNA sequence: TGCAGCGTTGATGAGGGGGGGCTCAAAAACATTCAGTACTTC. This encodes CSVDEGGLKNIQYF.

This sequence joins TRBV5-6 and TRBJ2-3; the D gene is possibly TRBD2 (5 bases). The CDR3 has 13 amino acids. With 1 base removed from V and 5 bases from J, the gap between germline ends came to 8 bases. Germline V lookup: CDR1 SGHDT, CDR2 YYEEEE. CDR3 DNA sequence: TGTGCCAGCAGCTTGTCCGCGGGAGATACGCAGTATTTT. Translated, it gives CASSLSAGDTQYF.

The rearrangement uses TRBV14 and TRBJ1-1; maybe TRBD1 (6 bases). With 4 bases removed from V and 1 base from J, the gap between germline ends came to 7 bases. Germline lookup yields CDR1 SGHDN and CDR2 FVKESK. The CDR3 is 13 amino acids. CDR3: CASSLRGNTEAFF. CDR3 DNA: TGTGCCAGCAGCCTCAGGGGGAACACTGAAGCTTTCTTT.

V is TRBV29-1 and J is TRBJ1-1, with D uncertain. Germline loops: CDR1 SQVTM, CDR2 ANQGSEA. The CDR3 has 14 residues. The V gene lost 4 bases and the J gene lost 2 bases, with 14 bases spanning the gap. The CDR3 region is CSVGPRWGNTEAFF. As DNA, the CDR3 is TGCAGCGTTGGGCCTAGGTGGGGTAACACTGAAGCTTTCTTT.

CDR3 residues: CASRVTSAYGYTF. For the CDR3, the DNA is TGTGCCAGCAGGGTAACATCTGCCTATGGCTACACCTTC. The gene calls are TRBV6-5 and TRBJ1-2; D remains ambiguous. V lost 6 bases and J 4 bases, leaving 12 bases between the germline ends. The CDR3 is made up of 13 amino acids. Looked up from germline, CDR1 is MNHEY and CDR2 is SVGAGI.

In this sample, this clone turned up once. The chain combines TRBV6-5 with TRBJ2-7; 9 bases fit TRBD2. This CDR3 spans 16 amino acids. Germline V gene lookup returns CDR1 MNHEY and CDR2 SVGAGI. V lost 0 bases, J lost 0 bases, and 3 bases stayed unmatched. CDR3 in DNA: TGTGCCAGCAGTTACTCGCTTAGCGGGAGCTCCTACGAGCAGTACTTC. Translated, it gives CASSYSLSGSSYEQYF.

The gene calls are TRBV28 and TRBJ1-2; no definite D call. Per germline, CDR1 MDHEN and CDR2 SYDVKM. CDR3 length: 15 amino acids. Trimming took off 7 bases at V and 4 bases at J, with 19 bases between the two ends. The CDR3, as DNA: TGTGCCAGCACGAGCCCCCCGGGCAGCGGCTATGGCTACACCTTC. As protein: CASTSPPGSGYGYTF.

This chain uses TRBV10-3 with TRBJ1-1; D not certain. V gave up 6 bases and J gave up 4 bases, with 12 bases separating them. Germline CDR1 ENHRY, CDR2 SYGVKD. The CDR3 runs to 13 residues. The CDR3 here is CAISQGVGTEAFF. CDR3 nucleotides: TGTGCCATCAGCCAAGGAGTGGGCACTGAAGCTTTCTTT.

The chain joins TRBV19 to TRBJ1-1; tentative D call: TRBD1 (5 bases). Germline V gene sequence: CDR1 LNHDA, CDR2 SQIVND (reference sequence). CDR3 length: 13 amino acids. Trimming removed 1 base from V and 7 bases from J, with 10 bases in between. The chain's CDR3 is CASSIGAGLEAFF. DNA of the CDR3: TGTGCCAGTAGTATAGGGGCAGGGCTTGAAGCTTTCTTT. The full variable domain, completed using reference TRBV19 and TRBJ1-1, is DGGITQSPKYLFRKEGQNVTLSCEQNLNHDAMYWYRQDPGQGLRLIYYSQIVNDFQKGDIAEGYSVSREKKESFPLTVTSAQKNPTAFYLCASSIGAGLEAFFGQGTRLTVV.

The CDR3 spells CASSYRLGVEGNTIYF. CDR3 in DNA: TGTGCCAGCAGTTACCGTCTAGGGGTGGAGGGAAACACCATATATTTT. The chain joins TRBV6-8 to TRBJ1-3; tentative D call: TRBD1 (5 bases). CDR1 is MNHGY, CDR2 SAAAGT, per germline. Trimming left V 2 bases short and J 4 bases short, with 15 bases between. The CDR3 extends over 16 amino acids.

In the case of this clone: Given a much more abundant clone one base away, this may be a read error. The genes are TRBV5-5 and TRBJ2-3; 7 bases fit TRBD1. Germline lookup yields CDR1 SGHKS and CDR2 YYEKEE (reference sequence). V lost 4 bases and J lost 1; bases outside the gene matches: 0. The CDR3 consists of 13 residues. The CDR3: CASSGQGTDTQYF. The CDR3 DNA follows: TGTGCCAGCAGCGGACAGGGCACAGATACGCAGTATTTT.

This clone was counted only a few times. A much larger clone lies one base from this, so it may be a read error. The genes are TRBV5-1 and TRBJ2-3; TRBD2 agrees at 8 bases. The V and J ends lost 1 base and 4 bases, in that order; junction bases with no gene match: 11. The length of the CDR3 is 17 residues. The germline V gene encodes CDR1 SGHRS and CDR2 YFSETQ. CDR3 amino acids: CASSLNLGAGGADTQYF. CDR3 in DNA: TGCGCCAGCAGCTTGAACCTCGGGGCCGGGGGGGCAGATACGCAGTATTTT.